The 15 T cell receptor beta chains listed next were all sequenced from one sample in a study of blood T cell repertoires in COVID-19. Libraries were prepared by immunoSEQ multiplex PCR; TCRdb keeps only in-frame clonotypes and omits some of them. Of fewer than 350,000 clones in the sample, 65% to 90% are singletons; the top ten hold over 10%. The material sequenced was peripheral blood. The receptors come from a woman between 65 and 79 years old with COVID-19, enrolled during active disease.

This sequence joins TRBV7-2 and TRBJ1-2; the match to TRBD1 covers 7 bases. This CDR3 has 14 amino acids. J gave up 4 bases and V 0 bases, and 2 bases lay outside the gene matches. Germline V CDR1 and CDR2: SGHTA, FQGNSA. For the CDR3, the DNA is TGTGCCAGCAGCTTAGCCCCAGGGGGCTATGGCTACACCTTC. The encoded protein is CASSLAPGGYGYTF.

The chain links TRBV28 to TRBJ2-1; tentative D call: TRBD2 (5 bases). Trimming pared 6 bases from V and 7 bases from J, leaving 13 bases between. The CDR3 runs 13 residues. Germline CDR1 and CDR2: MDHEN and SYDVKM. CDR3 in DNA: TGTGCCAGCAGAGATACCCCGGGGAATGAGCAGTTCTTC. Translation: CASRDTPGNEQFF.

The chain carries TRBV19 and TRBJ1-6; D is perhaps TRBD1 (5 bases). The CDR3 consists of 15 residues. Germline V gene data show CDR1 as LNHDA and CDR2 as SQIVND (reference sequence). V lost 0 bases to trimming and J lost 7 bases, with 10 bases between them. CDR3 loop: CASSIDRANNSPLHF. The CDR3, as DNA: TGTGCCAGTAGTATAGACAGGGCCAACAATTCACCCCTCCACTTT.

This chain uses TRBV28 with TRBJ2-7; D unclear. Germline CDR1 reads MDHEN; CDR2 reads SYDVKM. V lost 3 bases to trimming and J lost 2 bases, with 8 bases between them. CDR3 size: 13 residues. The CDR3 protein is CASSFYSTYEQYF. The CDR3 coding sequence is TGTGCCAGCAGTTTCTACAGTACCTACGAGCAGTACTTC.

This chain joins TRBV5-4 and TRBJ1-1, with no clear D. V shed 2 bases and J shed 3 bases, with 11 bases lying between them. The CDR3 has 14 amino acids. Germline-derived CDR1 and CDR2 are SGHNT and YYREEE (reference sequence). The CDR3 nucleotides are TGTGCCAGCAGCTTAAGGGAGTCGTACACTGAAGCTTTCTTT. This encodes CASSLRESYTEAFF.

The rearrangement joins TRBV2 to TRBJ2-4; D is perhaps TRBD2 (6 bases). This CDR3 is built from 12 residues. The V end was cut by 6 bases, the J end by 6 bases, with 9 bases between. Germline loops: CDR1 SNHLY, CDR2 FYNNEI. CDR3 sequence (DNA): TGTGCCAGCAGGGGGACTGGAAACATTCAGTACTTC. It yields the protein CASRGTGNIQYF.

The table lists this clone with many counts. The sample carries other DNA sequences with the same CDR3. The gene calls are TRBV28 and TRBJ1-5, with TRBD1 identical over 7 bases. V was pared by 6 bases and J by 1 base, with 6 bases of the junction left unmatched. Germline V gene sequence: CDR1 MDHEN, CDR2 SYDVKM. The CDR3 is made up of 15 amino acids. Here the CDR3 reads CASSPTGSSNQPQHF. CDR3 DNA sequence: TGTGCCAGCAGCCCGACAGGGAGCAGCAATCAGCCCCAGCATTTT.

This sequence joins TRBV28 and TRBJ2-1; D is possibly TRBD2 (5 bases). V lost 5 bases to trimming and J lost 3 bases, with 8 bases between them. Per the germline V gene, CDR1 is MDHEN and CDR2 is SYDVKM. The CDR3 is 13 residues long. CDR3 protein: CASSPGNYNEQFF. CDR3 sequence (DNA): TGTGCCAGCAGTCCCGGGAACTACAATGAGCAGTTCTTC.

The chain has TRBV2 and TRBJ1-2; D ambiguous. Germline V CDR1 and CDR2: SNHLY, FYNNEI. The CDR3 spans 12 residues. Trimming stripped 7 bases from V and 5 bases from J, with 11 bases between. The CDR3: CASTSLSYGYTF. CDR3 nucleotide sequence: TGTGCCAGCACCTCCCTTTCGTATGGCTACACCTTC.

This clone was seen a few times. The CDR3 loop reads CASISPSVREEAFF. In DNA form, the CDR3 reads TGTGCCAGTATTTCACCATCAGTGAGGGAAGAAGCTTTCTTT. The chain couples TRBV19 to TRBJ1-1; unclear D gene. There are 14 residues in the CDR3. V gave up 7 bases and J gave up 8 bases, with 20 bases separating them. Per germline, CDR1 LNHDA and CDR2 SQIVND (reference sequence).

The chain combines TRBV7-3 with TRBJ2-3; 7 bases agree with TRBD1. CDR1 is SGHTA, CDR2 FQGTGA, per germline. V dropped 2 bases and J dropped 4; count of bases not matched to a gene: 6. The CDR3 loop spans 15 amino acids. The CDR3 protein is CASSLQLGGSDTQYF. The CDR3 DNA reads as TGTGCCAGCAGCTTACAACTAGGGGGCTCAGATACGCAGTATTTT.

This chain uses TRBV28 with TRBJ2-7, with 8 bases that match TRBD1. This CDR3 is built from 14 residues. The germline gives CDR1 MDHEN, CDR2 SYDVKM. After removal of 6 bases from V and 5 bases from J, the junction contained 9 bases not matched to a gene. The CDR3 here is CASSLFAGGDEQYF. The CDR3 DNA reads as TGTGCCAGCAGCCTCTTTGCAGGGGGCGACGAGCAGTACTTC.

This clone has only a few counts. The chain links TRBV7-9 to TRBJ1-2; TRBD1 might be the D (6 bases). The CDR3 loop spans 17 amino acids. V lost 1 base and J 0 bases, leaving 15 bases between the germline ends. Germline-derived CDR1 and CDR2 are SEHNR and FQNEAQ (reference sequence). CDR3 nucleotide sequence: TGTGCCAGCAGCTTAGTAACAGGGTCCCTAACTAACTATGGCTACACCTTC. Amino acid sequence: CASSLVTGSLTNYGYTF.

This clone was counted a single time. This sequence joins TRBV4-3 and TRBJ2-7; 9 bases align to TRBD1. This CDR3 comprises 15 residues. The V and J ends lost 0 bases and 2 bases, in that order; junction bases with no gene match: 2. The V gene's germline CDR1 is LGHNA and CDR2 YSLEER. CDR3 loop: CASSQDHRGPYEQYF. CDR3 DNA sequence: TGCGCCAGCAGCCAAGATCACAGGGGGCCCTACGAGCAGTACTTC.

J is TRBJ2-1 and V is TRBV6-1; TRBD1 aligns across 7 bases. Per germline, CDR1 MNHNS and CDR2 SASEGT. The CDR3 length is 15 residues. V was pared by 1 base and J by 5 bases, with 5 bases of the junction left unmatched. The CDR3 is CASSEGTGINNEQFF. In DNA, the CDR3 is TGTGCCAGCAGTGAAGGGACAGGAATTAACAATGAGCAGTTCTTC.